The entry below describes one T cell receptor beta chain. The antigen remains unidentified. This may arise from a read error, as a much more abundant clone is one base away. RNA was extracted from bulk tissue without any cell sorting. The data are from a study of tumor and adjacent non-tumor tissue in lung cancer. Overall study: The cohort had 12 to 13 adenocarcinoma, a couple of squamous cell and 1 small cell patients.

Three rounds of nested PCR, following a modified ARM-PCR protocol, produced the TCRbeta library. Via MiXCR, TCRdb re-called the multiplex PCR reads, giving one row per CDR3 protein. The data hold more than 95,000 distinct CDR3 sequences, with 66% observed a single time. CDR3 length equals 13 residues. Deletions cut 5 bases from V and 2 bases from J, with 11 bases between. The germline gives CDR1 SGHNT, CDR2 YYREEE (reference sequence). Study-wide points: Significantly higher TCR diversity was found in tumor than normal lung. In normal lung, the top 100 clones were significantly more dominant than in tumor.

The TCR comes from a man aged 25-45 years with non-small cell lung cancer. Sequences were obtained from lung tumor tissue. The rearrangement uses TRBV5-4 and TRBJ2-7, with D hard to call. The CDR3 DNA follows: TGTGCCAGCAGATTCGGGCTAGCCTACGAGCAGTACTTC. Translation: CASRFGLAYEQYF.